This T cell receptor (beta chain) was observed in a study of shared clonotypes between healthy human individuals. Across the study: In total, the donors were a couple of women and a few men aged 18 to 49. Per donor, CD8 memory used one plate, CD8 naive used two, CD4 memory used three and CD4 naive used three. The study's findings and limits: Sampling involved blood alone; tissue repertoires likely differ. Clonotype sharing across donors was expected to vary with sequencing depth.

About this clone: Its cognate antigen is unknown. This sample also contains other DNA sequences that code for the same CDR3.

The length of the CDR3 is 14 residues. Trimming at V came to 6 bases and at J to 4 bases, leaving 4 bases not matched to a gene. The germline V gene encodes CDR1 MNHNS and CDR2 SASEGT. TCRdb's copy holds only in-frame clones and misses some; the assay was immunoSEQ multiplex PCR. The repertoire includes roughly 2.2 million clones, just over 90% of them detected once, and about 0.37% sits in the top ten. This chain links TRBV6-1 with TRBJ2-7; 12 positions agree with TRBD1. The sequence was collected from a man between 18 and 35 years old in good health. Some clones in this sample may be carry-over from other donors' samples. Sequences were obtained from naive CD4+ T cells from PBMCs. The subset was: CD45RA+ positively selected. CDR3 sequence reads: CASSLGQGAYEQYF. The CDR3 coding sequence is TGTGCCAGCAGCCTGGGACAGGGGGCTTACGAGCAGTACTTC.